This T cell receptor beta chain was sequenced during a study of cytomegalovirus exposure and HLA in healthy donors. The PCR employed 60 Vbeta primers together with 13 Jbeta primers. Here immunoSEQ multiplex PCR was the method, and the copy in TCRdb shows in-frame clones only, minus some. Listed are approximately 58,000 clones; approximately 10% falls within the top ten. Germline V lookup: CDR1 GTSNPN, CDR2 SVGIG (reference sequence). J gave up 9 bases and V 2 bases, and 6 bases lay outside the gene matches. This CDR3 contains 14 residues. The clonotype originates from a woman between 45 and 65 years old in good health and CMV-seropositive. The sample comprised PBMCs. The J gene is TRBJ2-1, the V gene TRBV30; 11 bases match TRBD2. The CDR3 is CAWSLAGGVPEQFF. In DNA form, the CDR3 reads TGTGCCTGGAGTCTAGCGGGAGGCGTCCCTGAGCAGTTCTTC. The complete variable domain, with remaining parts taken from reference TRBV30 and TRBJ2-1, reads SQTIHQWPATLVQPVGSPLSLECTVEGTSNPNLYWYRQAAGRGLQLLFYSVGIGQISSEVPQNLSASRPQDRQFILSSKKLLLSDSGFYLCAWSLAGGVPEQFFGPGTRLTVL.